This T cell receptor beta chain derives from a study of radiotherapy plus CTLA-4 blockade in lung cancer. Study at large: Objective responses were documented in about 19% of patients, with disease control in about 28%. The study's findings and limits: Clones of tumor-derived TCRs expanded in blood after radiotherapy plus ipilimumab.

As regards this clone: Its cognate antigen is unknown.

This CDR3 has 12 amino acids. Germline V lookup: CDR1 SQVTM, CDR2 ANQGSEA. V lost 7 bases to trimming and J lost 3 bases; unmatched junction nucleotides: 4. TCRdb's table, derived via immunoSEQ multiplex PCR, lists solely in-frame clones and lacks some. This sample has roughly 66,000 clones; under 85% occur once, and the top ten carry 4%. The V call is TRBV29-1, the J call TRBJ2-5, with TRBD1 matching 8 bases. Sequenced here: peripheral blood, sampled from a patient treated with radiotherapy plus ipilimumab. This sequence was found in a human donor with non-small cell lung cancer who had a partial response to radiotherapy plus ipilimumab. The CDR3 DNA follows: TGCAGCGGGACAGGGAAGGAAGAGACCCAGTACTTC. Translation gives CSGTGKEETQYF.